The clone carrying this T cell receptor (beta chain) was detected many times. Its target is not known. This CDR3 has 19 amino acids. Germline V CDR1 and CDR2: SGHTA, FQGNSA. V lost 1 base to trimming and J lost 0 bases, with 19 bases between them. This sample was included in a study of blood T cells in healthy people across ages. Study-level points and caveats: No conclusive comparison of naive versus antigen-experienced cells was possible with unsorted PBMCs.

The second PCR ran about 6 to 12 cycles with a sample-barcoded 5' primer and J-beta primers. MiXCR, run by TCRdb on the 5' RACE reads, gives a single entry per CDR3 protein. The sample has roughly 900,000 distinct CDR3 sequences; roughly 26% are singletons. The chain has TRBV7-2 and TRBJ1-5; perhaps TRBD1 as D (5 bases). The receptor comes from a woman older than 75 in good health. Sequenced input: blood. The CDR3 DNA follows: TGTGCCAGCAGCTTAGTTGGGGGAGTTGGATACAATAGCAATCAGCCCCAGCATTTT. Translation: CASSLVGGVGYNSNQPQHF.